This T cell receptor (beta chain) was retrieved from a study of regulatory T cells in long-lasting Graves disease. Study-level background: Over-5-year antithyroid drug use with positive TSH receptor antibodies defined persistent Graves' disease in the study.

Germline V gene data show CDR1 as MDHEN and CDR2 as SYDVKM. J gave up 1 base and V 6 bases, and 8 bases lay outside the gene matches. This CDR3 is 16 amino acids long. General study results and limits: The TCR repertoire of persistent Graves' patients was less diverse than that of newly diagnosed ones. Persistent disease samples used TRBV28, TRBJ1-2 and TRBJ2-5 preferentially.

As regards this clonotype: Its antigen remains unknown.

The time point was: persistent/refractory GD, antithyroid drugs over 5 years with positive TRAb. From PBMCs, RNA was extracted and then used to make the TCR library. Investigators report Graves' disease was diagnosed under American Thyroid Association guidelines. For TCR beta, libraries came from iRepertoire HTBI primers and Arm-PCR of CDR3 regions. TCRdb fed the multiplex PCR reads into MiXCR, producing one record per CDR3 protein. The table has 400,000 to 500,000 distinct CDR3 sequences, approximately 22% seen once. The receptor's source is a female donor with Graves disease. The chain recombines TRBV28 with TRBJ2-3, with TRBD1 matching 9 bases. The material was peripheral blood mononuclear cells (PBMCs), obtained when the disease was refractory, from a patient treated with antithyroid drugs. CDR3 in DNA: TGTGCCAGCAGAAAACTGGACAGGGGAGGCACAGATACGCAGTATTTT. It yields the protein CASRKLDRGGTDTQYF.